Below, 24 T cell receptor beta chains from the same sample are listed, as sequenced in a study of blood T cell repertoires in COVID-19. TCRdb's table, derived via immunoSEQ multiplex PCR, lists solely in-frame clones and lacks some. The sample has 130,000 to 150,000 clones, about four fifths seen once. Sequencing used peripheral blood. These receptors originate from a human donor in a cohort sampled during active COVID-19.

The chain links TRBV28 to TRBJ2-7, with D tentatively TRBD1 (6 bases). CDR3 size: 14 residues. V was cut by 9 bases and J by 2 bases, with 17 bases left in between. Germline lookup yields CDR1 MDHEN and CDR2 SYDVKM. CDR3 amino acids: CASYTPGTPYEQYF. The CDR3 DNA reads TGTGCCAGTTATACCCCCGGGACACCCTACGAGCAGTACTTC.

This clone was recorded once. The chain uses TRBV5-5 and TRBJ2-7, with D unclear. The CDR3 runs 13 residues. Germline CDR1 is SGHKS and CDR2 is YYEKEE (reference sequence). V lost 0 bases to trimming and J lost 2 bases, with 6 bases between them. The CDR3 region is CASSLGGPYEQYF. The CDR3 region has the DNA TGTGCCAGCAGCTTGGGCGGCCCCTACGAGCAGTACTTC.

V and J are TRBV7-2 and TRBJ2-7; the D gene is possibly TRBD1 (6 bases). The CDR3 has 14 amino acids. Trimming left V 4 bases short and J 7 bases short, with 17 bases between. CDR1 and CDR2 (germline): SGHTA, FQGNSA. The CDR3 DNA sequence: TGTGCCAGCAGCTCCGACAGGATCTATGGGGAGCAGTACTTC. Translating gives CASSSDRIYGEQYF.

The J gene is TRBJ1-3, the V gene TRBV28; TRBD1 matches at 10 bases. V shed 8 bases, J shed 2 bases, and the junction held 3 bases outside the gene matches. Germline CDR1 MDHEN, CDR2 SYDVKM. The CDR3 totals 14 residues. The CDR3 loop reads CASRQGAAGNTIYF. The CDR3 DNA follows: TGTGCCAGCCGACAGGGGGCTGCTGGAAACACCATATATTTT.

J is TRBJ2-1 and V is TRBV19, with 10 positions matching TRBD1. Germline values: CDR1 LNHDA, CDR2 SQIVND (reference sequence). V gave up 9 bases and J gave up 7 bases; unmatched junction bases: 9. CDR3 length: 14 amino acids. CDR3 region: CASQPGQGWNEQFF. The CDR3 bases are TGTGCCAGCCAACCGGGACAGGGGTGGAATGAGCAGTTCTTC.

Ten or more counts support this clone. The V and J genes are TRBV24-1 and TRBJ2-7, with D unclear. Trimming shortened V by 5 bases and J by 0 bases, and 10 bases separated the two germline ends. CDR3 length equals 14 residues. Germline-derived CDR1 and CDR2 are KGHDR and SFDVKD. CDR3 loop: CATSGAGLSYEQYV. The CDR3 DNA follows: TGTGCCACCAGTGGAGCAGGCCTCTCCTACGAGCAGTACGTC.

CDR3 region: CASSLLAGASMTDTQYF. The CDR3 coding sequence is TGTGCCAGCAGCCTCCTGGCGGGAGCGAGTATGACAGATACGCAGTATTTT. This chain links TRBV7-2 with TRBJ2-3; TRBD2 agrees at 7 bases. This CDR3 region has 17 residues. In germline, CDR1 is SGHTA, CDR2 FQGNSA. Trimming at V came to 5 bases and at J to 3 bases, leaving 14 bases not matched to a gene.

The chain employs TRBV14 and TRBJ1-2, with TRBD1 as a possible D gene (6 bases). Per the germline V gene, CDR1 is SGHDN and CDR2 is FVKESK. The CDR3 loop spans 15 amino acids. The V and J ends lost 1 base and 0 bases respectively, with 9 bases between them. The CDR3 region is CASSQAAGANYGYTF. In DNA, the CDR3 is TGTGCCAGCAGCCAAGCGGCAGGGGCTAACTATGGCTACACCTTC.

The CDR3 region is CASTLGTSGMETQYF. CDR3 sequence (DNA): TGTGCCAGCACCCTCGGGACTAGCGGGATGGAGACCCAGTACTTC. The chain has TRBV6-5 and TRBJ2-5; 13 bases fit TRBD2. V lost 7 bases, J lost 5 bases, and 7 bases stayed unmatched. Germline V gene lookup returns CDR1 MNHEY and CDR2 SVGAGI. CDR3 length: 15 amino acids.

Points on this clone: At one end, the junction sequence differs from germline, possibly due to a read error. V is TRBV14 and J is TRBJ1-2; D is unresolved. The germline V gene encodes CDR1 SGHDN and CDR2 FVKESK. The CDR3 runs 11 residues. The CDR3 DNA reads as TGTGCCAGCAGCCAAGTCGGGTTTCCCTTATTC. Translated: CASSQVGFPLF.

The rearrangement joins TRBV10-2 to TRBJ1-3; TRBD1 might be the D (5 bases). Trimming removed 5 bases from V and 0 bases from J, with 14 bases in between. The CDR3 is 16 amino acids. Germline V gives CDR1 WSHSY, CDR2 SAAADI. In DNA form, the CDR3 reads TGCGCCAGCAGTTCTGGGGCCGTCACCTCTGGAAACACCATATATTTT. This encodes CASSSGAVTSGNTIYF.

The chain recombines TRBV14 with TRBJ1-2; 11 bases fit TRBD1. The CDR3 consists of 14 residues. After removal of 4 bases from V and 11 bases from J, the junction contained 9 bases not matched to a gene. From germline, CDR1 is SGHDN and CDR2 FVKESK. In DNA form, the CDR3 reads TGTGCCAGCAGCCGGGGGACAGGGGGACTTGGTTACACCTTC. Its translation: CASSRGTGGLGYTF. Based on the CDR3 plus reference TRBV14 and TRBJ1-2, the full variable domain is EAGVTQFPSHSVIEKGQTVTLRCDPISGHDNLYWYRRVMGKEIKFLLHFVKESKQDESGMPNNRFLAERTGGTYSTLKVQPAELEDSGVYFCASSRGTGGLGYTFGSGTRLTVV.

This clone came up a few times. This rearrangement joins TRBV10-3 to TRBJ1-4; weak D call: TRBD1 (5 bases). This CDR3 region has 13 residues. V lost 3 bases to trimming and J lost 5 bases, with 7 bases between them. CDR1 and CDR2 (germline): ENHRY, SYGVKD. In DNA, the CDR3 is TGTGCCATCAGTGACCAGGGAAATGAAAAACTGTTTTTT. Residues: CAISDQGNEKLFF.

This clone came up a few times. The genes are TRBV6-5 and TRBJ2-1; TRBD2 agrees at 10 bases. CDR1 is MNHEY and CDR2 is SVGAGI in the germline V gene. Trimming took 0 bases from V and 7 from J; bases not matched to a gene: 6. The length of the CDR3 is 16 residues. The CDR3 coding sequence is TGTGCCAGCAGTTACTCACAGCGGGGGGGCCGGAATGAGCAGTTCTTC. Protein: CASSYSQRGGRNEQFF.

The chain links TRBV27 to TRBJ2-3; 8 bases are shared with TRBD2. Germline trimming cut 2 bases from V and 1 base from J; bases unmatched to any gene: 5. The CDR3 spans 16 residues. Germline V lookup: CDR1 MNHEY, CDR2 SMNVEV (reference sequence). The CDR3 sequence: CASSLARGGGTDTQYF. CDR3 nucleotides: TGTGCCAGCAGTTTAGCCCGGGGGGGCGGCACAGATACGCAGTATTTT.

The chain uses TRBV11-2 and TRBJ2-7; weak D call: TRBD2 (5 bases). The CDR3 spans 15 residues. V gave up 0 bases and J gave up 5 bases, with 14 bases separating them. Germline CDR1 SGHAT, CDR2 FQNNGV. This CDR3 reads CASSLEVEGSHEQYV. DNA for the CDR3: TGTGCCAGCAGCTTAGAGGTTGAGGGTTCCCACGAGCAGTACGTC.

The chain combines TRBV12-5 with TRBJ2-2; possibly TRBD2 for D (5 bases). CDR1 is LGHNT, CDR2 FRNRAP, per germline. Deletions cut 5 bases from V and 4 bases from J, with 8 bases between. The CDR3 is 13 residues long. CDR3 amino acids: CASGQAGTGELFF. The CDR3 DNA reads as TGTGCTAGTGGTCAGGCGGGCACCGGGGAGCTGTTTTTT.

This chain joins TRBV7-2 and TRBJ2-7, with D perhaps TRBD1 (6 bases). The CDR3 spans 13 residues. Trimming took off 5 bases at V and 2 bases at J, with 10 bases between the two ends. CDR1 is SGHTA and CDR2 is FQGNSA in the germline V gene. This CDR3 is CASSTDSTYEQYF. The CDR3 bases are TGTGCCAGCAGCACGGACAGCACCTACGAGCAGTACTTC. Using reference TRBV7-2 and TRBJ2-7 for the parts outside the CDR3, the full variable domain is GAGVSQSPSNKVTEKGKDVELRCDPISGHTALYWYRQSLGQGLEFLIYFQGNSAPDKSGLPSDRFSAERTGGSVSTLTIQRTQQEDSAVYLCASSTDSTYEQYFGPGTRLTVT.

This clone was picked up one time. V gene TRBV6-5 combines with J gene TRBJ1-2; TRBD1 aligns across 8 bases. V shed 11 bases and J 8 bases; nucleotides not matched to a gene: 13. This CDR3 contains 13 residues. CDR1 and CDR2 from the germline V gene are MNHEY and SVGAGI. The CDR3 spells CASFLGTGYGYTF. The CDR3 bases are TGTGCCTCCTTTCTTGGGACAGGATACGGCTACACCTTC.

V gene TRBV7-8 combines with J gene TRBJ1-5; D remains ambiguous. The CDR3 extends over 14 amino acids. Looked up from germline, CDR1 is SGHVS and CDR2 is FQNEAQ. V was pared by 0 bases and J by 7 bases, with 10 bases between. The CDR3 DNA reads TGTGCCAGCAGCTTAGCGCGGGGAGACCAGCCCCAGCATTTT. Encoded protein: CASSLARGDQPQHF.

V gene TRBV21-1 combines with J gene TRBJ2-7; the table's D call, TRBD2, was not checked against the DNA. TRBV21-1 is tagged as a pseudogene. This CDR3 spans 16 amino acids. CDR3 protein: CAIGGWGFTSNYEQYV. In DNA, the CDR3 is TGTGCCATCGGGGGATGGGGGTTTACGAGCAACTACGAGCAGTACGTC.

The gene calls are TRBV7-2 and TRBJ1-2; 8 bases match TRBD1. V gave up 5 bases and J gave up 8 bases; unmatched junction bases: 10. The germline V gene encodes CDR1 SGHTA and CDR2 FQGNSA. This CDR3 region has 14 residues. The CDR3 protein is CASSNDRGEGGYTF. The CDR3, as DNA: TGTGCCAGCAGCAATGACAGGGGAGAGGGGGGCTACACCTTC.

This clone was recorded once. This chain connects TRBV10-3 to TRBJ1-1; D possibly corresponds to TRBD1 (5 bases). With 5 bases removed from V and 1 base from J, the gap between germline ends came to 11 bases. The CDR3 consists of 14 residues. The germline V gene has CDR1 ENHRY and CDR2 SYGVKD. CDR3 DNA: TGTGCCATCAGTCCTGGACACACGAACACTGAAGCTTTCTTT. Amino acids: CAISPGHTNTEAFF.

The chain couples TRBV7-8 to TRBJ1-4, with TRBD1 matching over 9 bases. CDR3 length: 16 amino acids. Trimming at V came to 4 bases and at J to 8 bases, leaving 11 bases not matched to a gene. Germline CDR1 is SGHVS and CDR2 is FQNEAQ. The CDR3 spells CASSSRRGQGGEKLFF. The DNA of the CDR3 is TGTGCCAGCAGCTCCAGGAGGGGACAGGGAGGGGAAAAACTGTTTTTT.